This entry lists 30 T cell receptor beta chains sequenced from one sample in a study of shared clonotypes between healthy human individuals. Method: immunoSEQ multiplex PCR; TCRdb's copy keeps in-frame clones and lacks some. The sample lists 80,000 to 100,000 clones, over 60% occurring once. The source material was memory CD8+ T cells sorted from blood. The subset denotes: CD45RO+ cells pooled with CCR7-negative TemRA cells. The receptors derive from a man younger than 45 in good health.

The CDR3 is CASRPPGTGNHEQYF. CDR3 DNA sequence: TGTGCCAGCAGGCCCCCCGGGACAGGGAACCACGAGCAGTACTTC. The V and J genes are TRBV11-2 and TRBJ2-7; 9 bases line up with TRBD1. The CDR3 spans 15 residues. V trimming: 6 bases; J trimming: 5 bases; junction bases outside the gene matches: 11. Germline values: CDR1 SGHAT, CDR2 FQNNGV.

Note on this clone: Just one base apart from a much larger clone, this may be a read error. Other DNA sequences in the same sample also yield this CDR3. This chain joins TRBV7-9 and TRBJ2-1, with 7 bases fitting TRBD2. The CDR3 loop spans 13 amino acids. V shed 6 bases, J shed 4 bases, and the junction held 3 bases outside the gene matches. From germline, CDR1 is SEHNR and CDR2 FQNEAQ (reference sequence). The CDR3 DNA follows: TGTGCCAGCAGGCTAGCGGATTACAATGAGCAGTTCTTC. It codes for CASRLADYNEQFF.

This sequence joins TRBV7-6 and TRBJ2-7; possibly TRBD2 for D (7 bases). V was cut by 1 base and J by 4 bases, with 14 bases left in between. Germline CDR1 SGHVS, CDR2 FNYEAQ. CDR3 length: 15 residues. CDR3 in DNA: TGTGCCAGCAGCTTAGAGGGGGGGCCCCCGTACGAGCAGTACTTC. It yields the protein CASSLEGGPPYEQYF.

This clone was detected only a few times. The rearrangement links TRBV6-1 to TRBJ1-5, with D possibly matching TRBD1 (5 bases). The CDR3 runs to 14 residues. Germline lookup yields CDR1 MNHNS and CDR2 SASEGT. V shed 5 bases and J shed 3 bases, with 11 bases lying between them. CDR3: CASSSGGNNQPQHF. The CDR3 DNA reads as TGTGCCAGCAGTTCCGGGGGTAACAATCAGCCCCAGCATTTT.

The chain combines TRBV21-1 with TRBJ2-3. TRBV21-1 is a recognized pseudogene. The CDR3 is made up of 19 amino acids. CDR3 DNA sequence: TGTGCCAGCAGCAAAGTGGTAAGGGCCCCGGTTGGATTTTCAGATACGCAGTATTTT. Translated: CASSKVVRAPVGFSDTQYF.

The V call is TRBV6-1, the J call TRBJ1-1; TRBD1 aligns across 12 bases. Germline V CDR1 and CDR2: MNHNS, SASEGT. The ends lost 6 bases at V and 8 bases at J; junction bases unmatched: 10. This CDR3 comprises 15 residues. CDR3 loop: CASSGTGGQYGEAFF. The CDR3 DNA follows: TGTGCCAGCAGCGGGACAGGGGGCCAATATGGAGAAGCTTTCTTT.

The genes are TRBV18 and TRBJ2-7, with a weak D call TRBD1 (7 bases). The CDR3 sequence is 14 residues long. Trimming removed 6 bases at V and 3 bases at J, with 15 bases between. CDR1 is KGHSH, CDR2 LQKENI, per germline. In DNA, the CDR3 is TGTGCCAGCTCGGAGGGACAGCCAAACTACGAGCAGTACTTC. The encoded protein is CASSEGQPNYEQYF.

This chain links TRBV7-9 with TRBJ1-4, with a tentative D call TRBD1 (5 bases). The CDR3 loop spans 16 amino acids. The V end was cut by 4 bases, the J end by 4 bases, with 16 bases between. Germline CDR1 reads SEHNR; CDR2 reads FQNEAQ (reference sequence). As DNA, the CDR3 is TGTGCCAGCAGCTCAGCAGACAGAATACTTAATGAAAAACTGTTTTTT. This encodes CASSSADRILNEKLFF. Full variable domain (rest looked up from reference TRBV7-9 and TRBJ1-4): DTGVSQNPRHKITKRGQNVTFRCDPISEHNRLYWYRQTLGQGPEFLTYFQNEAQLEKSRLLSDRFSAERPKGSFSTLEIQRTEQGDSAMYLCASSSADRILNEKLFFGSGTQLSVL.

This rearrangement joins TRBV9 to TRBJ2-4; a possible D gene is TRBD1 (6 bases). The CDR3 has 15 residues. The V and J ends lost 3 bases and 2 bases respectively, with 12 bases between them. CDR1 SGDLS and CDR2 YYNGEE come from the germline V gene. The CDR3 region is CASSATGTTKNIQYF. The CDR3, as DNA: TGTGCCAGCAGCGCGACAGGCACGACCAAAAACATTCAGTACTTC.

This CDR3 is CASSLAQGVNTGELFF. The DNA for the CDR3 is TGTGCCAGCAGCTTAGCGCAGGGGGTGAACACCGGGGAGCTGTTTTTT. The chain recombines TRBV11-2 with TRBJ2-2; 7 positions agree with TRBD1. Germline loops: CDR1 SGHAT, CDR2 FQNNGV. V lost 1 base to trimming and J lost 1 base; unmatched junction nucleotides: 3. This CDR3 region has 16 residues.

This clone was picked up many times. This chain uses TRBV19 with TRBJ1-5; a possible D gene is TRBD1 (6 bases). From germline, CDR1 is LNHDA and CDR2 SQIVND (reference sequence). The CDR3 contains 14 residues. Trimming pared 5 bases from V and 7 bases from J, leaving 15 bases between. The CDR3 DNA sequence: TGTGCCAGTAGTGCCAACAGGGTAAGGCAGCCCCAGCATTTT. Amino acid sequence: CASSANRVRQPQHF.

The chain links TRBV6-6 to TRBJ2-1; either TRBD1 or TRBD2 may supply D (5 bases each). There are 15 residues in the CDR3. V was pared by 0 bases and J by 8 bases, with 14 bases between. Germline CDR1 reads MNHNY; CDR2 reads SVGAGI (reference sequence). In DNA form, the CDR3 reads TGTGCCAGCAGTTACTCTGGGGGAGCTTCGGATGAGCAGTTCTTC. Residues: CASSYSGGASDEQFF.

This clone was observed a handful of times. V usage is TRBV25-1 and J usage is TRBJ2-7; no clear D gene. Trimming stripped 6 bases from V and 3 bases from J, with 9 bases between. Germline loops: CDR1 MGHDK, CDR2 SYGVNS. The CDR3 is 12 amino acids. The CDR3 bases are TGTGCCAGCAGCGAACACGTCTACGAGCAGTACTTC. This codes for CASSEHVYEQYF.

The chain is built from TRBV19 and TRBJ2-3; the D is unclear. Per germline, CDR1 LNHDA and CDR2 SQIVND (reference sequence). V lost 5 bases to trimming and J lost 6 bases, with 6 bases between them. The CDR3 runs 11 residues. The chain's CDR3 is CASSATDTQYF. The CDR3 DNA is TGTGCCAGTAGTGCCACCGATACGCAGTATTTT.

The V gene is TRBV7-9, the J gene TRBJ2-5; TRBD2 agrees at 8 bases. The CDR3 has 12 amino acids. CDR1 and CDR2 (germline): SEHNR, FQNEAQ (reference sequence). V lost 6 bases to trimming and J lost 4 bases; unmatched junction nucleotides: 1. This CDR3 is CASSTSGETQYF. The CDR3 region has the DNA TGTGCCAGCAGTACTAGCGGAGAGACCCAGTACTTC.

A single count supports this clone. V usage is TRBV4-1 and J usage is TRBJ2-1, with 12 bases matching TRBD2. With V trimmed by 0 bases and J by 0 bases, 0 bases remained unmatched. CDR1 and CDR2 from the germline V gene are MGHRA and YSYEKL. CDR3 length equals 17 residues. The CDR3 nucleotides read TGCGCCAGCAGCCAAGAGACTAGCGGGAGCTCCTACAATGAGCAGTTCTTC. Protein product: CASSQETSGSSYNEQFF.

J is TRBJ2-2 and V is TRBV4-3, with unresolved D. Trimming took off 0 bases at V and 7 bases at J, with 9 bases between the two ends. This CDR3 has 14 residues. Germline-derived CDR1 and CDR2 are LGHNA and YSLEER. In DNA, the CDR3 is TGCGCCAGCAGCCAAGAAATCTGGCTCGGGGAGCTGTTTTTT. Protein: CASSQEIWLGELFF.

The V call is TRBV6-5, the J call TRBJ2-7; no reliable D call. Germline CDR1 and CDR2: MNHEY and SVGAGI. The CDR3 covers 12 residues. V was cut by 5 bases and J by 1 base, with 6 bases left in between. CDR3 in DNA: TGTGCCAGCAGTGTGGGATCCTACGAGCAGTACTTC. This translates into CASSVGSYEQYF.

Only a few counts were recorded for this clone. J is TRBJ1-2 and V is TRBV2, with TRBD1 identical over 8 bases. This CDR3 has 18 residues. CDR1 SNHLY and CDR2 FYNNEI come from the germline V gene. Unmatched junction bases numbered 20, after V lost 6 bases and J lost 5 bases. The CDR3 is CASSEGWIRGRTQYGYTF. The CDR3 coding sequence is TGTGCCAGCAGCGAGGGATGGATCAGGGGGCGAACTCAGTATGGCTACACCTTC.

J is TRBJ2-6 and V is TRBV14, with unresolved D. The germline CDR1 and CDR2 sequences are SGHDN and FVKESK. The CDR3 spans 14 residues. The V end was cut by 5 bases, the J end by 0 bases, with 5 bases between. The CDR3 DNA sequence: TGTGCCAGCAGCAGTAGCTCTGGGGCCAACGTCCTGACTTTC. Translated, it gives CASSSSSGANVLTF.

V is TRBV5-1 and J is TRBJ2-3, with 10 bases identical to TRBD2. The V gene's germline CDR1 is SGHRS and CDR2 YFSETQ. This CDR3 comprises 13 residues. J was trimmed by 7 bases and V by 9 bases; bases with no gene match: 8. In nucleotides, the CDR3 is TGCGCCACCCAACCTAGCGGGGGAAATACGCAGTATTTT. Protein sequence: CATQPSGGNTQYF.

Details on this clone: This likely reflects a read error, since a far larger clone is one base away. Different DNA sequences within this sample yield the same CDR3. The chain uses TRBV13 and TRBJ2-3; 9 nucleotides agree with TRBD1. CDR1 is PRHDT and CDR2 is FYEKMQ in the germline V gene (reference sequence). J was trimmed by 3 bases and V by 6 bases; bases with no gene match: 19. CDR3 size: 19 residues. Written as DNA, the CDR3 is TGTGCCAGCAGAACGCTTAGGGTCGGGACAGGGAGGGTTACAGATACGCAGTATTTT. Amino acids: CASRTLRVGTGRVTDTQYF.

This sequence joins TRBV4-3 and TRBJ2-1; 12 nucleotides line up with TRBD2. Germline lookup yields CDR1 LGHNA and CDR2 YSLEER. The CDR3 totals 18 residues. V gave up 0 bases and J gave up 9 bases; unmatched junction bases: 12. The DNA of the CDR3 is TGCGCCAGCAGCCAAGATCTGTGGCTAGCGGGAGGGGACGGTGAGCAGTTCTTC. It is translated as CASSQDLWLAGGDGEQFF.

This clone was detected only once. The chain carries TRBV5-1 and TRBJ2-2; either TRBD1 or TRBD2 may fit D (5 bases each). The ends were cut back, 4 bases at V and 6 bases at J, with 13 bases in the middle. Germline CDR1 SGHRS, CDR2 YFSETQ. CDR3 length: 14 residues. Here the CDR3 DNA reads TGCGCCAGCAGCCCGGGGCCAAAATCCGGGGAGCTGTTTTTT. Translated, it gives CASSPGPKSGELFF.

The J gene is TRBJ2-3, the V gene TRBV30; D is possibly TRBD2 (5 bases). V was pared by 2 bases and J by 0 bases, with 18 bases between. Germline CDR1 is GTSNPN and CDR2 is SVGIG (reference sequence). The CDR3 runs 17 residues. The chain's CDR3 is CAWSLWMVSASTDTQYF. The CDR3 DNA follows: TGTGCCTGGAGTTTGTGGATGGTTAGCGCTAGCACAGATACGCAGTATTTT.

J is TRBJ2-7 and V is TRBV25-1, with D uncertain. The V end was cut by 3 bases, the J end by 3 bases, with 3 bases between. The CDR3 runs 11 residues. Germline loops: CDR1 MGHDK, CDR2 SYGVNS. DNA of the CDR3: TGTGCCAGCAGTGACCTCTACGAGCAGTACTTC. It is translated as CASSDLYEQYF.

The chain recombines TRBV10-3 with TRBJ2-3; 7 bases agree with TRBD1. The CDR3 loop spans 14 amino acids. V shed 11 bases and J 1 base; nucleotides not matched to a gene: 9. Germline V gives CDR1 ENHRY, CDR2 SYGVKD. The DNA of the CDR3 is TGTGCCTTCTCCACAGGGGTGGGCACAGATACGCAGTATTTT. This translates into CAFSTGVGTDTQYF.

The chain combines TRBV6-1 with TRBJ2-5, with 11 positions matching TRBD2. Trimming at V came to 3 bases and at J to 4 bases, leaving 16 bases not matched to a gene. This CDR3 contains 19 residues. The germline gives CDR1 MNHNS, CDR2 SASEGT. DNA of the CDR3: TGTGCCAGCAGTGACCCGGACACTAGCGGGAGCTTGAAAGTAGAGACCCAGTACTTC. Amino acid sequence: CASSDPDTSGSLKVETQYF.

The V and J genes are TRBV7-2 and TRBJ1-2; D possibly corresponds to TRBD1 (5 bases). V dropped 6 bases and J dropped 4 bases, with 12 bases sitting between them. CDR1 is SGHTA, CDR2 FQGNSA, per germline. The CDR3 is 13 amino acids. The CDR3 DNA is TGTGCCAGCAGTCGTGGGGGGTCCTATGGCTACACCTTC. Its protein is CASSRGGSYGYTF.

In nucleotides, the CDR3 is TGTGCCAGTAACATGGGCCGCGGGCAAAGCTCCTACAATGAGCAGTTCTTC. It encodes CASNMGRGQSSYNEQFF. The rearrangement links TRBV19 to TRBJ2-1; D is possibly TRBD2 (5 bases). This CDR3 has 17 amino acids. V lost 7 bases and J lost 0, with 19 bases in between. Germline V gene sequence: CDR1 LNHDA, CDR2 SQIVND (reference sequence).